Listed below are T cell receptor beta chains from one sample, sequenced in a study of siplizumab effects on memory and regulatory T cells. Clones were sequenced by immunoSEQ multiplex PCR, and TCRdb holds only the in-frame ones, with some missing. The top ten hold 0.3% to 0.45% of the sample, which has about 50,000 clones, roughly 87% seen once. Sequencing used naive CD8+ T cells sorted from blood. The receptors stem from a human donor in good health. Both conserved end residues are part of each CDR3. A D gene is named only where the DNA matches it firmly. Clone size, where shown, is once, few, many, or a class for clones that have expanded.

j_call: TRBJ2-4; clone_size: once; v_call: TRBV5-3; d_call: -; cdr3_nt: TGTGCCAGAAGCTCCCTAGGGAGGCCCAAAAACATTCAGTACTTC; cdr3_aa: CARSSLGRPKNIQYF
j_call: TRBJ2-3; clone_size: -; v_call: TRBV7-2; d_call: TRBD2; cdr3_nt: TGTGCCAGCAGCCAGAGTGGGGGGGACCATCGGAGCACAGATACGCAGTATTTT; cdr3_aa: CASSQSGGDHRSTDTQYF
j_call: TRBJ1-2; clone_size: -; v_call: TRBV4-1; d_call: -; cdr3_nt: TGCGCCAGCAGCCCTAAGGGGGGGACCAACTATGGCTACACCTTC; cdr3_aa: CASSPKGGTNYGYTF
j_call: TRBJ2-7; clone_size: -; v_call: TRBV6-6; d_call: -; cdr3_nt: TGTGCCAGCAGTTACGGAGGCGCCTCCTACGAGCAGTACTTC; cdr3_aa: CASSYGGASYEQYF
j_call: TRBJ2-7; clone_size: -; v_call: TRBV23-1; d_call: -; cdr3_nt: TGCGCCAGCAGTCAAACCGTCAGGCCGTGGCTTAGCGAGCAGTACTTC; cdr3_aa: CASSQTVRPWLSEQYF
j_call: TRBJ2-6; clone_size: once; v_call: TRBV27; d_call: -; cdr3_nt: TGTGCCAGCAGTTTATTACAGACCTCTGGGGCCAACGTCCTGACTTTC; cdr3_aa: CASSLLQTSGANVLTF
j_call: TRBJ2-7; clone_size: -; v_call: TRBV7-8; d_call: -; cdr3_nt: TGTGCCAGCAGCTTAGCGGGCACCATAGGGTACGAGCAGTACTTC; cdr3_aa: CASSLAGTIGYEQYF
j_call: TRBJ2-2; clone_size: -; v_call: TRBV5-1; d_call: -; cdr3_nt: TGCGCCAGCAGTCCCGATTTTACTGGCGCGAACACCGGGGAGCTGTTTTTT; cdr3_aa: CASSPDFTGANTGELFF
j_call: TRBJ2-1; clone_size: -; v_call: TRBV5-4; d_call: TRBD1; cdr3_nt: TGTGCCAGCACCTCGGGGACAGGGGGAAGGGATGAGCAGTTCTTC; cdr3_aa: CASTSGTGGRDEQFF
j_call: TRBJ2-7; clone_size: -; v_call: TRBV2; d_call: -; cdr3_nt: TGTGCCAGCAGCTACCGCCTACAGGGCCCGGGCCTCTACGAGCAGTACTTC; cdr3_aa: CASSYRLQGPGLYEQYF
j_call: TRBJ1-2; clone_size: -; v_call: TRBV21-1; d_call: -; cdr3_nt: TGTGCCAGCAGCAAAGCGCGCCCGGGGTTGGTCTATGGCTACACCTTC; cdr3_aa: CASSKARPGLVYGYTF
j_call: TRBJ2-7; clone_size: once; v_call: TRBV4-2; d_call: TRBD2; cdr3_nt: TGTGCCAGCAGCCAGGACCTACTAGCGGGAGGATACGAGCAGTACTTC; cdr3_aa: CASSQDLLAGGYEQYF
j_call: TRBJ1-5; clone_size: -; v_call: TRBV27; d_call: -; cdr3_nt: TGTGCCAGCAGCCGGGATCCATATCAGCCCCAGCATTTT; cdr3_aa: CASSRDPYQPQHF
j_call: TRBJ2-7; clone_size: -; v_call: TRBV5-1; d_call: TRBD1; cdr3_nt: TGCGCCAGCAGCCCTCTACGCGGACAGGGAGACGGACACGAGCAGTACTTC; cdr3_aa: CASSPLRGQGDGHEQYF
j_call: TRBJ2-3; clone_size: -; v_call: TRBV2; d_call: -; cdr3_nt: TGTGCCAGCAGTCAAGGGGAGCGGGCAAGCACAGATACGCAGTATTTT; cdr3_aa: CASSQGERASTDTQYF
j_call: TRBJ2-1; clone_size: -; v_call: TRBV19; d_call: TRBD2; cdr3_nt: TGTGCCAGTAGAGGCGGACTAGCATTCCCCAATGAGCAGTTCTTC; cdr3_aa: CASRGGLAFPNEQFF
j_call: TRBJ2-7; clone_size: -; v_call: TRBV14; d_call: TRBD2; cdr3_nt: TGTGCCAGCAGCCAAGGTGGACTAGCAAACTCCTACGAGCAGTACTTC; cdr3_aa: CASSQGGLANSYEQYF
j_call: TRBJ1-1; clone_size: -; v_call: TRBV27; d_call: TRBD1; cdr3_nt: TGTGCCAGCAGTTCCGGACAGGGAGTCACTGAAGCTTTCTTT; cdr3_aa: CASSSGQGVTEAFF
j_call: TRBJ2-1; clone_size: -; v_call: TRBV21-1; d_call: -; cdr3_nt: TGTGCCAGCACCAGTCGGGACTACAATGAGCAGTTCTTC; cdr3_aa: CASTSRDYNEQFF
j_call: TRBJ2-1; clone_size: -; v_call: TRBV2; d_call: TRBD2; cdr3_nt: TGTGCCAGCAGTAACCCCCTAGCGGGAATACACAATGAGCAGTTCTTC; cdr3_aa: CASSNPLAGIHNEQFF
j_call: TRBJ1-5; clone_size: -; v_call: TRBV6-5; d_call: -; cdr3_nt: TGTGCCAGCAGTTGGGGAGGCAGCAATCAGCCCCAGCATTTT; cdr3_aa: CASSWGGSNQPQHF
j_call: TRBJ2-7; clone_size: -; v_call: TRBV5-1; d_call: -; cdr3_nt: TGCGCCAGCAGCATGGGCCCTACAGGGAGCAGCTCCTACGAGCAGTACTTC; cdr3_aa: CASSMGPTGSSSYEQYF
j_call: TRBJ1-1; clone_size: -; v_call: TRBV27; d_call: -; cdr3_nt: TGTGCCAGCAGCGTTCAAGGAGGGACTGAAGCTTTCTTT; cdr3_aa: CASSVQGGTEAFF
j_call: TRBJ2-7; clone_size: -; v_call: TRBV4-2; d_call: -; cdr3_nt: TGTGCCAGCAGCCAAGATATGCAGGGCAGCTCCTACGAGCAGTACTTC; cdr3_aa: CASSQDMQGSSYEQYF
j_call: TRBJ2-2; clone_size: -; v_call: TRBV15; d_call: -; cdr3_nt: TGTGCCACCAGCACCCTCGACGGGTCCGGGGAGCTGTTTTTT; cdr3_aa: CATSTLDGSGELFF
j_call: TRBJ1-1; clone_size: -; v_call: TRBV7-9; d_call: -; cdr3_nt: TGTGCCAGCAGTCGGGGCGTGAACACTGAAGCTTTCTTT; cdr3_aa: CASSRGVNTEAFF
j_call: TRBJ1-5; clone_size: -; v_call: TRBV2; d_call: -; cdr3_nt: TGTGCCAGCACCCTAGGAAGCAATCAGCCCCAGCATTTT; cdr3_aa: CASTLGSNQPQHF
j_call: TRBJ2-7; clone_size: -; v_call: TRBV4-1; d_call: -; cdr3_nt: TGCGCCAGCAGCCAAGGATCCTACGAGCAGTACTTC; cdr3_aa: CASSQGSYEQYF
j_call: TRBJ2-7; clone_size: -; v_call: TRBV28; d_call: -; cdr3_nt: TGTGCCAGCAGTCCTCAGTTGGCAGTCGACGAGCAGTACTTC; cdr3_aa: CASSPQLAVDEQYF
j_call: TRBJ1-5; clone_size: few; v_call: TRBV2; d_call: -; cdr3_nt: TGTGCCAGCAGAGCGGCCTCGGGCAATCAGCCCCAGCATTTT; cdr3_aa: CASRAASGNQPQHF
j_call: TRBJ2-1; clone_size: -; v_call: TRBV21-1; d_call: -; cdr3_nt: TGTGCCAGCAGCGCCCCCCAGACAGCGGGAGGGCGGGATGAGCAGTTCTTC; cdr3_aa: CASSAPQTAGGRDEQFF
j_call: TRBJ2-7; clone_size: -; v_call: TRBV29-1; d_call: -; cdr3_nt: TGCAGCGTTGAAGCCTCTTCGTACAGCGACGAGCAGTACTTC; cdr3_aa: CSVEASSYSDEQYF
j_call: TRBJ2-5; clone_size: -; v_call: TRBV5-6; d_call: TRBD2; cdr3_nt: TGTGCCAGCAGCTTGGGAGCGGGGGCCCAAGAGACCCAGTACTTC; cdr3_aa: CASSLGAGAQETQYF
j_call: TRBJ2-7; clone_size: -; v_call: TRBV15; d_call: TRBD1; cdr3_nt: TGTGCCACCAGCGGAATCCGGGACAGTACCTACGAGCAGTACTTC; cdr3_aa: CATSGIRDSTYEQYF
j_call: TRBJ1-5; clone_size: -; v_call: TRBV21-1; d_call: -; cdr3_nt: TGTGCCAGCGCCTGGGGGGATAGCAATCAGCCCCAGCATTTT; cdr3_aa: CASAWGDSNQPQHF
j_call: TRBJ2-1; clone_size: -; v_call: TRBV2; d_call: -; cdr3_nt: TGTGCCAGCAGTGATCTAGGCAATGAGCAGTTCTTC; cdr3_aa: CASSDLGNEQFF
j_call: TRBJ2-4; clone_size: -; v_call: TRBV13; d_call: -; cdr3_nt: TGTGCCAGCAGCTTAGGTAACGGCAGAAACATTCAGTACTTC; cdr3_aa: CASSLGNGRNIQYF
j_call: TRBJ2-1; clone_size: -; v_call: TRBV14; d_call: TRBD2; cdr3_nt: TGTGCCAGCATGGGTCTAGCGGGCCACGAAAACAATGAGCAGTTCTTC; cdr3_aa: CASMGLAGHENNEQFF
j_call: TRBJ2-7; clone_size: -; v_call: TRBV10-3; d_call: -; cdr3_nt: TGTGCCATCAGTCCTATTAGCTCCTACGAGCAGTACTTC; cdr3_aa: CAISPISSYEQYF